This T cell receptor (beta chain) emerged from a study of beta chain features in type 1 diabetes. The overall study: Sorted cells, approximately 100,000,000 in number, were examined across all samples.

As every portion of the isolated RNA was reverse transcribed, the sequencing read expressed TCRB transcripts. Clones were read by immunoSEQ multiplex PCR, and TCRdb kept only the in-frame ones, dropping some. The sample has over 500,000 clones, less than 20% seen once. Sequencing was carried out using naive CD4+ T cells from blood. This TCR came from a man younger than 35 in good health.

The CDR3 DNA follows: TGTGCCAGCGCGGGACAGCAAGAGACCCAGTACTTC. Translating gives CASAGQQETQYF. The chain links TRBV5-5 to TRBJ2-5, with D perhaps TRBD1 (7 bases). The CDR3 runs to 12 residues. Germline lookup yields CDR1 SGHKS and CDR2 YYEKEE (reference sequence). V lost 7 bases and J lost 2, with 9 bases in between. The whole variable domain, remainder taken from reference TRBV5-5 and TRBJ2-5, is DAGVTQSPTHLIKTRGQQVTLRCSPISGHKSVSWYQQVLGQGPQFIFQYYEKEERGRGNFPDRFSARQFPNYSSELNVNALLLGDSALYLCASAGQQETQYFGPGTRLLVL.